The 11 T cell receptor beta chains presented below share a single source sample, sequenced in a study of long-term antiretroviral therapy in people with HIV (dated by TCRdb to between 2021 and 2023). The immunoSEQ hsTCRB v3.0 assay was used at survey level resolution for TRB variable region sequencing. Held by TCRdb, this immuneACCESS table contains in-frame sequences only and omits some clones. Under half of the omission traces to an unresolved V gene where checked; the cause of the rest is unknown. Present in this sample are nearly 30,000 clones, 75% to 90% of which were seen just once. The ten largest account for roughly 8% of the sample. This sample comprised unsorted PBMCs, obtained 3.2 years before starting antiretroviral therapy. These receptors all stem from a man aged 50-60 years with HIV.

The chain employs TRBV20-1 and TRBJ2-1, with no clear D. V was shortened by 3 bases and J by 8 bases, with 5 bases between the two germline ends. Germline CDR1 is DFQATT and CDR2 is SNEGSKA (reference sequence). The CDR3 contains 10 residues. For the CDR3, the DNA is TGCAGTGCTAGTGTCTATGAGCAGTTCTTC. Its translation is CSASVYEQFF.

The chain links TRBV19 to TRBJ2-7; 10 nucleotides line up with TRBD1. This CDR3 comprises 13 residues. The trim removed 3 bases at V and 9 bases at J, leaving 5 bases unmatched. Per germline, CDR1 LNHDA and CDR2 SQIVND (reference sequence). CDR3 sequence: CASSIGRQGAQYF. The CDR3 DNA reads TGTGCCAGTAGTATTGGGAGACAGGGGGCGCAGTACTTC.

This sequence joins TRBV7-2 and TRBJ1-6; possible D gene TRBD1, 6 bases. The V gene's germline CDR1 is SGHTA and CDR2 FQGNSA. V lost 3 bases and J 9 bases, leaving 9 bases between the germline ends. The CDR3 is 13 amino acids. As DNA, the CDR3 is TGTGCCAGCAGCTTGACAGGTCGTTCACCCCTCCACTTT. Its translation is CASSLTGRSPLHF. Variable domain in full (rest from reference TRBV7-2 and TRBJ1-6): GAGVSQSPSNKVTEKGKDVELRCDPISGHTALYWYRQSLGQGLEFLIYFQGNSAPDKSGLPSDRFSAERTGGSVSTLTIQRTQQEDSAVYLCASSLTGRSPLHFGNGTRLTVT.

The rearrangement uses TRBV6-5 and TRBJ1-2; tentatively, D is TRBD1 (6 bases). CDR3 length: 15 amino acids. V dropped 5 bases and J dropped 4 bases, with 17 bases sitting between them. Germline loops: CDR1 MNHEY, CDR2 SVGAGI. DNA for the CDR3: TGTGCCAGCAGTAGGACAGAACAGGGTTTCTATGGCTACACCTTC. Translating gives CASSRTEQGFYGYTF.

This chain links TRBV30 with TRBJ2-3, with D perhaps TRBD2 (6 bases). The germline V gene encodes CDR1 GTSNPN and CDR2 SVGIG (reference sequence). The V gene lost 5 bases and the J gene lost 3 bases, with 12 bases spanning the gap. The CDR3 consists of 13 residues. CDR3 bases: TGTGCCTGGGGGGGGATCGCGACAGATACGCAGTATTTT. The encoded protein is CAWGGIATDTQYF.

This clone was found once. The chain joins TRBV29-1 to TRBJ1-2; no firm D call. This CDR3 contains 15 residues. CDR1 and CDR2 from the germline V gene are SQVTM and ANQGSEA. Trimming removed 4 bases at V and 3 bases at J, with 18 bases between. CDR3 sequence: CSVALRSNRDYGYTF. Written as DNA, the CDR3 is TGCAGCGTTGCGCTTCGGTCAAACAGAGACTATGGCTACACCTTC.

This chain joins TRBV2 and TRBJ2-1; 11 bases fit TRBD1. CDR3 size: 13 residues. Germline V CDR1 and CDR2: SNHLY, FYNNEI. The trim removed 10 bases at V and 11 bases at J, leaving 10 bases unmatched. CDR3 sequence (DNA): TGTGCCACCCGGACAGGGGGCGCGGTACAGCAGTTCTTC. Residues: CATRTGGAVQQFF.

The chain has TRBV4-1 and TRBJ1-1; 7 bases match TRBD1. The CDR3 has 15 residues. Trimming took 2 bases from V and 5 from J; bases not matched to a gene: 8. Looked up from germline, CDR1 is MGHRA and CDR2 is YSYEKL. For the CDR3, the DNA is TGCGCCAGCAGCCAATACACAGGGGCGAGTACTGAAGCTTTCTTT. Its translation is CASSQYTGASTEAFF.

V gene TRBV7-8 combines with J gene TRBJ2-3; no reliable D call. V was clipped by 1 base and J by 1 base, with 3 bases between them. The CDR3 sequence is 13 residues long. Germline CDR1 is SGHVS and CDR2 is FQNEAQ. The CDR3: CASSLGGTDTQYF. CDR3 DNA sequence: TGTGCCAGCAGCTTAGGGGGCACAGATACGCAGTATTTT.

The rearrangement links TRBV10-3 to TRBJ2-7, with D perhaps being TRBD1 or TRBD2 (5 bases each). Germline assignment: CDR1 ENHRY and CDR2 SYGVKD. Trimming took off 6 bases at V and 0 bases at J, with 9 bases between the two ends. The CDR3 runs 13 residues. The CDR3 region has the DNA TGTGCCATCAGGGAGGACACCTCCTACGAGCAGTACTTC. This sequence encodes CAIREDTSYEQYF.

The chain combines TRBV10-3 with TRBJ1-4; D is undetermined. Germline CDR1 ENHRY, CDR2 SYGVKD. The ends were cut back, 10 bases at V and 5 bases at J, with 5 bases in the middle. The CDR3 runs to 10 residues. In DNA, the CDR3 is TGTGCCACTACGAATGAAAAACTGTTTTTT. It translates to CATTNEKLFF.